This T cell receptor (beta chain) appears in the sequencing data of a study of cytomegalovirus exposure and HLA in healthy donors. This PCR relied on a set of 60 Vbeta primers and 13 Jbeta primers. Measured with immunoSEQ multiplex PCR; TCRdb has only the in-frame clones, and not every one. The table shows 85,000 to 130,000 clones, with 75% to 85% occurring only once. With respect to this clone: Its specificity is not known.

Broader study findings: The productive fraction for most TCR beta V segments was about 87% or about 30% in an earlier analysis. Later analysis showed most CMV-associated TCR beta chains appearing HLA-restricted.

This CDR3 has 14 residues. V lost 4 bases, J lost 4 bases, and 13 bases lay in between. Germline V lookup: CDR1 LNHDA, CDR2 SQIVND (reference sequence). The receptor comes from a female donor in good health and CMV-seropositive. The V call is TRBV19, the J call TRBJ2-5; possible D gene TRBD2, 5 bases. Sequenced sample: PBMCs. CDR3 coding DNA: TGTGCCAGTAGTACGACAAGGAGCGGAGAGACCCAGTACTTC. Protein sequence: CASSTTRSGETQYF.